Following are 2 T cell receptor beta chains from one sample sequenced in a study of OX40 agonist ivuxolimab in advanced cancers. Some clones are missing from TCRdb's copy, which holds only in-frame ones; the method was immunoSEQ multiplex PCR. The profile covers roughly 60,000 clones, with 86% appearing a single time and roughly 3% taken by the ten largest. This material consisted of CD4+ or CD8+ T cells sorted from blood, taken in a trial of the OX40 agonist ivuxolimab. Every receptor here comes from an adult with an advanced solid tumor such as melanoma, head and neck, liver or kidney cancer.

This sequence joins TRBV11-1 and TRBJ1-4; D ambiguous. Trimming removed 5 bases at V and 8 bases at J, with 12 bases between. This CDR3 has 13 amino acids. Germline V gene sequence: CDR1 SGHAT, CDR2 FQDESV (reference sequence). CDR3 region: CASSRETGEKLFF. The CDR3 DNA sequence: TGTGCCAGCAGCCGCGAAACGGGCGAAAAACTGTTTTTT.

This clone was counted a single time. The chain has TRBV6-6 and TRBJ1-2; D uncertain. Germline-derived CDR1 and CDR2 are MNHNY and SVGAGI (reference sequence). The CDR3 loop spans 15 amino acids. The germline V and J ends were trimmed by 2 bases and 7 bases, with 17 bases remaining between them. CDR3 region: CASSYKVEASPGYTF. The DNA of the CDR3 is TGTGCCAGCAGTTACAAGGTAGAGGCATCTCCTGGCTACACCTTC.